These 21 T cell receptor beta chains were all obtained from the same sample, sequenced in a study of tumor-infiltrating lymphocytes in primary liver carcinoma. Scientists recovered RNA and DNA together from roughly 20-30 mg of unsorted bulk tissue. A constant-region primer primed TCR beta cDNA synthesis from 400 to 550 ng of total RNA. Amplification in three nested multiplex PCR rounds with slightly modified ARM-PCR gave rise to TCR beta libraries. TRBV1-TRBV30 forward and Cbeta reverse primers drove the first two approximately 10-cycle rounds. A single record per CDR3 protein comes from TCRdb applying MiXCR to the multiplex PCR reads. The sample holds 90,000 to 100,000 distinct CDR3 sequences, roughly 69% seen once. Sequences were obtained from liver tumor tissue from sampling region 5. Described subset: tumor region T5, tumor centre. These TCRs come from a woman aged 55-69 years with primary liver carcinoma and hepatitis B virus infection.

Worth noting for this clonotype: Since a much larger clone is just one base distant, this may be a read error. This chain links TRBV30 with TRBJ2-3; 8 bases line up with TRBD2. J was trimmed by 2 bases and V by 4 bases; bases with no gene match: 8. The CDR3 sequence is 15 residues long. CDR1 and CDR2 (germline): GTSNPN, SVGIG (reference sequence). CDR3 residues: CAWNDSGTITDTQYF. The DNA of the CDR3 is TGTGCCTGGAATGATAGCGGGACGATCACAGATACGCAGTATTTT.

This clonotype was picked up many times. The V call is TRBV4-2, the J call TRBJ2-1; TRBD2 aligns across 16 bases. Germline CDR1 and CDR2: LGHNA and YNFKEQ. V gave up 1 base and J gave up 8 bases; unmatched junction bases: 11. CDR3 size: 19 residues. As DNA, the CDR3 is TGTGCCAGCAGCCAAGCCGACGGGACTAGCGGGAGGGCCAACTATGAGCAGTTCTTC. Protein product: CASSQADGTSGRANYEQFF.

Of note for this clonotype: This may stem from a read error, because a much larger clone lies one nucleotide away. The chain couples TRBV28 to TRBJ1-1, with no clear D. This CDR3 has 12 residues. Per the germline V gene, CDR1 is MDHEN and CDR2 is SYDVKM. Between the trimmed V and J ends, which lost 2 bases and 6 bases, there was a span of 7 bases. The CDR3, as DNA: TGTGCCAGCAGTTTACTTAGTGCTGAAGCTTTCTTT. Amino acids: CASSLLSAEAFF.

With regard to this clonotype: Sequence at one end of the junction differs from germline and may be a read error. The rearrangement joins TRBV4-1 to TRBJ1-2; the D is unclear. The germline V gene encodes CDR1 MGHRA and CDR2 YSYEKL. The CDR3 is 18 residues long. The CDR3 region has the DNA TGCGCCAGTAGCCAAGGTCCAGTGAAGCCCCGGAGGAGCTATGGCTACACCTTC. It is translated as CASSQGPVKPRRSYGYTF.

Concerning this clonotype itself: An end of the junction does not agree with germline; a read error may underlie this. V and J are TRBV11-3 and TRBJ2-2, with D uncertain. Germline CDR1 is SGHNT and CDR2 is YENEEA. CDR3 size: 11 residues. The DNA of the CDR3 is TGTGTCAGCACGGCTTTGGGGAAGCTGTTTTTT. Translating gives CVSTALGKLFF.

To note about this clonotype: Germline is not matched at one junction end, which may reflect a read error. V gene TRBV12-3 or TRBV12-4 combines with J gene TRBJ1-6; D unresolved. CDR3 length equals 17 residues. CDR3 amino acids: CASSLQLGSMGASSLHF. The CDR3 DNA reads TGTGCCAGCAGTTTACAGCTGGGCAGCATGGGAGCTTCATCCCTCCACTTT.

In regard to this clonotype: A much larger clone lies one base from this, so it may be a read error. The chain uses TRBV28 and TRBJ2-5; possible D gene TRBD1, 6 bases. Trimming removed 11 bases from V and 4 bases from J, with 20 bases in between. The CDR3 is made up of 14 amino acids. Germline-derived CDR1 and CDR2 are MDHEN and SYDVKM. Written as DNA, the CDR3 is TGTGCCCCACATTCCGGGGACACCCGAGAGACCCAGTACTTC. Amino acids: CAPHSGDTRETQYF.

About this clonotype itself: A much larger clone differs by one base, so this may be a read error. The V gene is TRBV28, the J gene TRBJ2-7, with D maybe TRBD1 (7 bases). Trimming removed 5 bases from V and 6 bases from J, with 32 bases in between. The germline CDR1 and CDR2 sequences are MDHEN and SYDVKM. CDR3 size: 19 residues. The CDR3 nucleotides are TGTGCCAGCAGTCCCCGACAGGGAAAGACTCCCGGGAGCTGGACCGAGCAGTACTTC. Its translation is CASSPRQGKTPGSWTEQYF.

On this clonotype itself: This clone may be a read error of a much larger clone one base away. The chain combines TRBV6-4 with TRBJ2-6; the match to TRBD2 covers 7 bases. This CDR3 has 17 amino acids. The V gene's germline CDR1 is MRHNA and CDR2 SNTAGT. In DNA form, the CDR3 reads TGTGCCAACAGTGACTCACCCGGGGGGTCTGGGGCCAACGTCCTGACTTTC. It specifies CANSDSPGGSGANVLTF.

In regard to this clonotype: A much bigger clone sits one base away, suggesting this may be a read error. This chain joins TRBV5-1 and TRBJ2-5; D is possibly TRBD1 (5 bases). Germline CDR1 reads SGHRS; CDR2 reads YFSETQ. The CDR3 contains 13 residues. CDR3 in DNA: TGCGCCAGCAAAATGTCAGGACAAGAGACCCGGTACTTC. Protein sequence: CASKMSGQETRYF.

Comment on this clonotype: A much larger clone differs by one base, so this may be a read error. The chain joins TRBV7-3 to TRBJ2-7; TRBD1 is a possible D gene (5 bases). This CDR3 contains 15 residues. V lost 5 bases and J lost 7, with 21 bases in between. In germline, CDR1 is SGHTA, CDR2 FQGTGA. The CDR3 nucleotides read TGTGCCAGCAGCCTGACAGTCCCCCCATACAATGAGCAGTACTTC. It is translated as CASSLTVPPYNEQYF.

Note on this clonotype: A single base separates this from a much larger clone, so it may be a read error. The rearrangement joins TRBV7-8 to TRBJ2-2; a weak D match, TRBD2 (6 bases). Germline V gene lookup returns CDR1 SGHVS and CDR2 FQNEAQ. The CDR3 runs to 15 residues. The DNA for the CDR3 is TGTGCCAGCAGCTTCGGCGGAGGGAACACCGAGGAGCTGTTTTTT. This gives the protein CASSFGGGNTEELFF. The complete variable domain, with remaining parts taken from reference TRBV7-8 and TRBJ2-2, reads GAGVSQSPRYKVAKRGQDVALRCDPISGHVSLFWYQQALGQGPEFLTYFQNEAQLDKSGLPSDRFFAERPEGSVSTLKIQRTQQEDSAVYLCASSFGGGNTEELFFGEGSRLTVL.

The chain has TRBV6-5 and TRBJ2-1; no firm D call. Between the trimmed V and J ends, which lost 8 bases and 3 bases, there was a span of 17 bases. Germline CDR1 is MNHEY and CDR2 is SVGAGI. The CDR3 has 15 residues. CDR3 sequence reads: CASDPKWIDYNEQFF. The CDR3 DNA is TGTGCCAGCGATCCAAAATGGATAGACTACAATGAGCAGTTCTTC.

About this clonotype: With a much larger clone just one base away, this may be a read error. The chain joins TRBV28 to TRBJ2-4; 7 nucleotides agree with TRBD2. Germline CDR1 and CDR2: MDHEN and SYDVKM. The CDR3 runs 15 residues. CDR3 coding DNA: TGTGTCAGCAGTTTTTATAGGGAGGGCCCGGACATTCAGTACTTC. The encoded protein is CVSSFYREGPDIQYF.

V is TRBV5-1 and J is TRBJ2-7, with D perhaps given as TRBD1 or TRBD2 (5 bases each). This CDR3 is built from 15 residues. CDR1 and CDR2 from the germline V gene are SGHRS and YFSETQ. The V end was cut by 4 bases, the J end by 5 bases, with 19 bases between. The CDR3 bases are TGCGCCAGCAGCCCCGGGACGATGAGTTCCCACGAGCAGTACTTC. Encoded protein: CASSPGTMSSHEQYF. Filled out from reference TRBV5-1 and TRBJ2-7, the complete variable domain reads KAGVTQTPRYLIKTRGQQVTLSCSPISGHRSVSWYQQTPGQGLQFLFEYFSETQRNKGNFPGRFSGRQFSNSRSEMNVSTLELGDSALYLCASSPGTMSSHEQYFGPGTRLTVT.

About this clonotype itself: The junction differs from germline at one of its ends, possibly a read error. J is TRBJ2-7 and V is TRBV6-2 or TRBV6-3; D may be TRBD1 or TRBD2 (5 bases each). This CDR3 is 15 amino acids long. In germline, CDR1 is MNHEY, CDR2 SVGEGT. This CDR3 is CTSMGLRGYRGEQYF. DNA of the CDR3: TGTACCAGCATGGGGCTGAGAGGGTATCGTGGCGAGCAGTACTTC.

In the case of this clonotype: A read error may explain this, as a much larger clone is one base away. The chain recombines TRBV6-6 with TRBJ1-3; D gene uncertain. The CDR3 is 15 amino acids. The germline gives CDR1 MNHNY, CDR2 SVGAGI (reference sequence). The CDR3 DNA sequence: TGTGCCAGCAGTTACTTAGGAGTTTCTGAAAACACCATATATTTT. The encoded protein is CASSYLGVSENTIYF.

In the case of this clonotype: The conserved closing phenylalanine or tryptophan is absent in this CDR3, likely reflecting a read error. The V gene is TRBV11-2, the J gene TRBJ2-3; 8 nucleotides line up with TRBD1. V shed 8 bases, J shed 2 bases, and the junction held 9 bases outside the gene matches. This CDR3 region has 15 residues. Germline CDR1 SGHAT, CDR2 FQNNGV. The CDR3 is CASCPLTGDTDTQYY. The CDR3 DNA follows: TGTGCCAGCTGCCCCCTGACAGGGGACACAGATACGCAGTATTAT.

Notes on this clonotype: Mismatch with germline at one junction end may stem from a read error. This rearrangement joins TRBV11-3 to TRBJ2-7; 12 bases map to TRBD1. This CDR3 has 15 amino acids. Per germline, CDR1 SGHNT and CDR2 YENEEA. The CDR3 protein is CASSPGTGGNYERYF. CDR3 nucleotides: TGTGCTAGCAGCCCCGGGACAGGGGGCAACTACGAGCGGTACTTT.

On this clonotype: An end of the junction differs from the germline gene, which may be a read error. DNA for the CDR3: TGTGCCAGCAGCTTCGGAGGGAAGAACTATTTT. Protein sequence: CASSFGGKNYF. The V call is TRBV11-2, the J call TRBJ1-1; no clear D. The CDR3 is 11 amino acids. Germline lookup yields CDR1 SGHAT and CDR2 FQNNGV.

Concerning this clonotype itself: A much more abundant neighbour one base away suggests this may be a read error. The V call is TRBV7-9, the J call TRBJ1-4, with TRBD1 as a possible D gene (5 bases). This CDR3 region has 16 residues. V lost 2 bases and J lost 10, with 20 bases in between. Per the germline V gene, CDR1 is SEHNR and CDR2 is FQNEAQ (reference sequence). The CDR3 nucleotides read TGTGCCAGCAGCTTATTCTCGGGGCCAATTGCGGGAAAACTGTTTTTT. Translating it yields CASSLFSGPIAGKLFF.